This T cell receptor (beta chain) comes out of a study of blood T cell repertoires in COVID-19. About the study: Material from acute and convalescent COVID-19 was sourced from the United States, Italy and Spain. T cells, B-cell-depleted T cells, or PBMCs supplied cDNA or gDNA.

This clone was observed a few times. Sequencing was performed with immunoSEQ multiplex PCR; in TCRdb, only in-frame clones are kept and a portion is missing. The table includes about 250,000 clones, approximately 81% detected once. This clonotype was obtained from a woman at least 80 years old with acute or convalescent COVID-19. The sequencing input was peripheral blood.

CDR3 sequence: CASSPLRGSHYEQYF. The CDR3 region has the DNA TGTGCCAGCAGTCCCTTAAGGGGGAGCCACTACGAGCAGTACTTC. The chain couples TRBV6-5 to TRBJ2-7, with D maybe TRBD1 (6 bases). This CDR3 is built from 15 residues. Germline-derived CDR1 and CDR2 are MNHEY and SVGAGI. V was clipped by 5 bases and J by 3 bases, with 17 bases between them.